This T cell receptor beta chain was recovered during a study of blood T cell repertoires in COVID-19. Study summary: Acute and convalescent COVID-19 samples came from the United States, Italy and Spain. Sources were T cells, B-cell-depleted T cells, or PBMCs; the material itself was cDNA or gDNA.

In the authors' workflow: Amplified reference gene primers provided the basis for estimating nucleated cell counts. Data came from immunoSEQ multiplex PCR; TCRdb stores just in-frame clones and leaves some out. That table is the source of V, J and clone size, and D and trimming were worked out from the DNA. The sample has roughly 240,000 clones, 86% seen once. The CDR3 runs 19 residues. J lost 5 bases, V lost 5 bases, and 22 bases had no gene match. Germline V lookup: CDR1 SEHNR, CDR2 FQNEAQ (reference sequence). The TCR comes from a woman in her sixties or seventies who had recovered from COVID-19. This chain connects TRBV7-9 to TRBJ1-1; 8 bases fit TRBD1. The sequenced sample was peripheral blood. The CDR3: CASSPRGPIQGASRTEAFF. The DNA of the CDR3 is TGTGCCAGCAGCCCCCGCGGGCCCATCCAGGGGGCTAGTAGGACTGAAGCTTTCTTT.